This T cell receptor beta chain was captured in a study of cytomegalovirus exposure and HLA in healthy donors. PCR primers comprised 60 Vbeta and 13 Jbeta primers. Assay: immunoSEQ multiplex PCR; the TCRdb copy retains only in-frame clones and omits some. This sample contains 100,000 or so clones. The germline CDR1 and CDR2 sequences are SGHNT and YYREEE (reference sequence). The V segment lost 4 bases and the J segment 11 bases; nucleotides outside the gene matches: 17. This CDR3 spans 16 amino acids. Healthy individuals who donated bone marrow served as the donors. The clonotype was recovered from a man in his fifties in good health and CMV-seronegative. The sample comprised PBMCs. This chain links TRBV5-4 with TRBJ2-5, with 10 bases aligning to TRBD1. The CDR3 sequence: CASSPLNRQGAGEQYF. CDR3 DNA sequence: TGTGCCAGCAGCCCACTGAACCGACAGGGGGCTGGGGAGCAGTACTTC.